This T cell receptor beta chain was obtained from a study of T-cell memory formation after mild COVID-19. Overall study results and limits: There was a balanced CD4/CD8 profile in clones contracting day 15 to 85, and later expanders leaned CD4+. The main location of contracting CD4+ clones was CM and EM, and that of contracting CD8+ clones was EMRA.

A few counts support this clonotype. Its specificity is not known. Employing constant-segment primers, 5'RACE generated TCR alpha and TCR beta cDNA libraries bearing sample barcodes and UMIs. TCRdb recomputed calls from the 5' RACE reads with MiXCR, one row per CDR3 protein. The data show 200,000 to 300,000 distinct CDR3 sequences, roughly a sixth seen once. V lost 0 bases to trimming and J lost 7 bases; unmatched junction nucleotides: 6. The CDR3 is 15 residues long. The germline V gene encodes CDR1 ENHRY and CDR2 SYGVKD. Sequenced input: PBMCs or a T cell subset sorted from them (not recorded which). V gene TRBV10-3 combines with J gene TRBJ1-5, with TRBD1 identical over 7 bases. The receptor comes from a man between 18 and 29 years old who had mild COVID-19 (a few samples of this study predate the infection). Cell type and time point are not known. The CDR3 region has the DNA TGTGCCATCAGTGAGTCGGAGGGGGCTGGGCAGCCCCAGCATTTT. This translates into CAISESEGAGQPQHF.